This T cell receptor (beta chain) was captured in a study of shared clonotypes between healthy human individuals. CD45RO-negative, CCR7-selected cells formed the naive CD8 fraction, which excluded terminally differentiated effector memory CD45RA+ cells. Sorted-subset replicate PCRs used around 0.2 ug DNA, 30,000 or so T cell genomes. TCRdb keeps only in-frame clones here, not all; method: immunoSEQ multiplex PCR. The sample has about 870,000 clones, 90% to 95% seen once. V was cut by 1 base and J by 0 bases, with 10 bases left in between. Germline V gene sequence: CDR1 SEHNR, CDR2 FQNEAQ (reference sequence). This CDR3 is built from 16 residues.

Sequencing was performed on naive CD8+ T cells sorted from blood. This chain joins TRBV7-9 and TRBJ1-3; the D is unclear. This receptor was obtained from a man aged 25-40 years in good health. The CDR3 protein is CASSLGPALSGNTIYF. The DNA for the CDR3 is TGTGCCAGCAGCTTAGGACCGGCCCTCTCTGGAAACACCATATATTTT.